The rows below give T cell receptor beta chains drawn from one sample of a study of blood T cell repertoires in COVID-19. Assay: immunoSEQ multiplex PCR; the TCRdb copy retains only in-frame clones and omits some. Among 370,000 or so clones listed, 87% were seen once. Sequenced material: PBMCs or T cells enriched from blood (not recorded which). The receptors shown here come from a man aged 25-45 years who had recovered from COVID-19. Both conserved end residues are part of each CDR3. The D gene is left open where the match is weak. Not all rows give a size; the values are once, few, many and, for expanded clones, a class.

V,D,size,J,DNA,CDR3
TRBV6-5,-,-,TRBJ1-4,TGTGCCAGCAGATGGGGGGGTAATGAAAAACTGTTTTTT,CASRWGGNEKLFF
TRBV9,TRBD1,-,TRBJ1-6,TGTGCCAGCAGCGAGCTAGGACAGGAGGCTTCACCCCTCCACTTT,CASSELGQEASPLHF
TRBV19,TRBD1,-,TRBJ1-5,TGTGCCAGTAGTATGGGACAGAATCAGCCCCAGCATTTT,CASSMGQNQPQHF
TRBV11-2,TRBD2,-,TRBJ2-2,TGTGCCAGCAGCATCTTCCCGGGACTAGCGGGGGTTAACACCGGGGAGCTGTTTTTT,CASSIFPGLAGVNTGELFF
TRBV10-3,TRBD1,-,TRBJ1-1,TGTGCCATCAGTGGACCGGGACAGGGGATCACTGAAGCTTTCTTT,CAISGPGQGITEAFF
TRBV11-3,-,-,TRBJ2-2,TGTGCCAGCAGCTTAGGACACACCACCGGGGAGCTGTTTTTT,CASSLGHTTGELFF
TRBV14,TRBD1,-,TRBJ2-7,TGTGCCAGCAGCCGTGGGACAGGCGGATACTACGAGCAGTACTTC,CASSRGTGGYYEQYF
TRBV19,-,-,TRBJ1-4,TGTGCCAGCAGTCACCGGGCGGGTAATGAAAAACTGTTTTTT,CASSHRAGNEKLFF
TRBV5-1,TRBD1,-,TRBJ2-7,TGCGCCAGCAGCTTTGGTGGGACAGGGTCCTACGAGCAGTACTTC,CASSFGGTGSYEQYF
TRBV6-5,TRBD2,few,TRBJ2-5,TGTGCCAGCAGTTACGGGCTAGCGGGGGTCGGGGAGACCCAGTACTTC,CASSYGLAGVGETQYF
TRBV5-8,-,-,TRBJ1-3,TGTGCCAGCAGCTATCGGGCTGGAAACACCATATATTTT,CASSYRAGNTIYF
TRBV19,TRBD1,once,TRBJ2-1,TGTGCCAGTAGTATGCCCGACAGGGGGAGCGTCGAGCAGTTCTTC,CASSMPDRGSVEQFF
TRBV13,TRBD1,-,TRBJ1-2,TGTGCCAGCAGCTTGGCAGGGGGCAACTATGGCTACACCTTC,CASSLAGGNYGYTF
TRBV9,-,-,TRBJ1-2,TGTGCCAGCAGCCCGCTGGGGAGCCAGGCGGCTTTGTCCTTC,CASSPLGSQAALSF
TRBV21-1,-,-,TRBJ1-5,TGTGCCAGCAGCAAAGGAACGACGGGTAATCAGCCCCAGCATTTT,CASSKGTTGNQPQHF
TRBV5-4,-,-,TRBJ1-1,TGTGCCAGCAGCATGAAAAGGGGCTCCACTGAAGCTTTCTTT,CASSMKRGSTEAFF
TRBV10-3,-,-,TRBJ2-3,TGTGCCATCAGACCCGGTATAAGGGGTTATACGCAGTATTTT,CAIRPGIRGYTQYF
TRBV10-3,-,-,TRBJ1-1,TGTGCCATCAGGCTGAGCACCGGGGGTACTGAAGCTTTCTTT,CAIRLSTGGTEAFF
TRBV7-2,TRBD1,-,TRBJ1-1,TGTGCCAGCAGCGGACCGGGACAGATGAACACTGAAGCTTTCTTT,CASSGPGQMNTEAFF
TRBV10-2,TRBD1,-,TRBJ1-1,TGCGCCAGCAGGGAGGGACAGTCGACTGAAGCTTTCTTT,CASREGQSTEAFF
TRBV6-2/TRBV6-3,-,once,TRBJ2-3,TGTGCCAGCAGTTACCTAGCTAACACAGATACGCAGTATTTT,CASSYLANTDTQYF
TRBV24-1,-,-,TRBJ1-5,TGTGCCTCCCAGGAGGCAAGGGGCAATCAGCCCCAGCATTTT,CASQEARGNQPQHF
TRBV7-2,TRBD1,-,TRBJ1-2,TGTGCCAGCAGCACCCCAGGGGGATTCTATGGCTACACCTTC,CASSTPGGFYGYTF
TRBV6-5,-,-,TRBJ1-4,TGTGCCAGCCGATGGGACTCACGGCGAAATGAAAAACTGTTTTTT,CASRWDSRRNEKLFF
TRBV5-4,-,-,TRBJ1-2,TGTGCCAGCAGCAAACCCCAGGAAAACTATGGCTACACCTTC,CASSKPQENYGYTF
TRBV7-2,-,-,TRBJ2-7,TGTGCCAGCAGCGAGCGGACCTCCTACGAGCAGTACTTC,CASSERTSYEQYF
TRBV29-1,TRBD2,-,TRBJ2-7,TGCAGCGTTCGGGGGGGTCCCTCCTACGAGCAGTACTTC,CSVRGGPSYEQYF
TRBV7-9,-,-,TRBJ1-2,TGTGCCAGCACCCTGCCGGCGGAAGATGGCTACACCTTC,CASTLPAEDGYTF
TRBV7-8,-,once,TRBJ1-4,TGTGCCAGCAGCCGGGCACAGTCTAATGAAAAACTGTTTTTT,CASSRAQSNEKLFF
TRBV19,-,-,TRBJ1-5,TGTGCCAGTCTCTGGGGGGGCCAGAGCAATCAGCCCCAGCATTTT,CASLWGGQSNQPQHF
TRBV9,TRBD2,once,TRBJ2-7,TGTGCCAGCAGCCCCCTAGCGGGGGAAGGCTACGAGCAGTACTTC,CASSPLAGEGYEQYF
TRBV3-1/TRBV3-2,-,-,TRBJ1-6,TGTGCCAGCAGCCAAGATGGCCCCAGGGGCGGAGAACCCCTCCACTTT,CASSQDGPRGGEPLHF
TRBV10-3,TRBD1,-,TRBJ2-6,TGTGCCATCAGTCGGACAGGGCCGATTGGGGCCAACGTCCTGACTTTC,CAISRTGPIGANVLTF
TRBV2,-,-,TRBJ2-5,TGTGCCAGCCAATACCAAGAGACCCAGTACTTC,CASQYQETQYF
TRBV6-5,TRBD2,-,TRBJ2-3,TGTGCCAGCAGTTACATGGGTAGCGGGGGTACGCAGTATTTT,CASSYMGSGGTQYF
TRBV5-1,-,-,TRBJ2-1,TGCGCCAGCAGCTTGGGGGCGTATGAGCAGTTCTTC,CASSLGAYEQFF
TRBV5-1,-,-,TRBJ1-1,TGCGCCAGCAGCTTGGAGACAGGGAACACTGAAGCTTTCTTT,CASSLETGNTEAFF
TRBV6-5,-,-,TRBJ1-2,TGTGCCAGCAGCACTACAGGGTTCGGCTACACCTTC,CASSTTGFGYTF
TRBV15,-,-,TRBJ1-5,TGTGCCACCAGCAGAGATGGGGGCAGTGCCCAGCCCCAGCATTTT,CATSRDGGSAQPQHF
TRBV9,TRBD2,-,TRBJ2-3,TGTGCCAGCAGCGTAGAATCGGGACTAACCACAGATACGCAGTATTTT,CASSVESGLTTDTQYF
TRBV27,TRBD1,-,TRBJ1-1,TGTGCCAGCAGCCCGCGACAGGGGACGGGAACTGAAGCTTTCTTT,CASSPRQGTGTEAFF
TRBV3-1/TRBV3-2,-,once,TRBJ1-2,TGTGCCAGCAGCCAACGGGACACTTTATACTATGGCTACACCTTC,CASSQRDTLYYGYTF
TRBV5-4,-,-,TRBJ1-4,TGTGCCAGCAGCTTCTATGATGCAACTAATGAAAAACTGTTTTTT,CASSFYDATNEKLFF
TRBV30,-,once,TRBJ1-2,TGTGCCTGGAAGGGCGGGGGGATAGACTATGGCTACACCTTC,CAWKGGGIDYGYTF
TRBV3-1/TRBV3-2,-,-,TRBJ1-2,TGTGCCAGCAGCCAAGACCCAGTTTTCTATGGCTACACCTTC,CASSQDPVFYGYTF
TRBV18,-,-,TRBJ1-1,TGTGCCAGCTCACCACCAGGGGTGGGCACTGAAGCTTTCTTT,CASSPPGVGTEAFF
TRBV27,TRBD2,-,TRBJ2-3,TGTGCCAGCAGTTTATCCGACGGGCGGGGGGGCCTGACGCAGTATTTT,CASSLSDGRGGLTQYF
TRBV30,-,-,TRBJ2-5,TGTGCCTGGAGTCAGGGCCTATCCGTGGAGACCCAGTACTTC,CAWSQGLSVETQYF
TRBV29-1,TRBD2,-,TRBJ2-1,TGCAGCGTTGATGGTGCGGGGGTCTACAATGAGCAGTTCTTC,CSVDGAGVYNEQFF
TRBV12-5,-,-,TRBJ2-7,TGTGCTAGTGGTTCAGGGGGGTCCTACGAGCAGTACTTC,CASGSGGSYEQYF
TRBV27,-,-,TRBJ2-1,TGTGCCAGCAGTTCCCAAACCGGTGAGCAGTTCTTC,CASSSQTGEQFF
TRBV2,-,-,TRBJ1-2,TGTGCCAGCAGAGGAGGGTACGGCTACACCTTC,CASRGGYGYTF
TRBV2,TRBD2,-,TRBJ2-7,TGTGCCAGCAGTGAAGCGCTTAGCGGGGGGCGGTACGAGCAGTACTTC,CASSEALSGGRYEQYF
TRBV7-9,-,-,TRBJ2-7,TGTGCCAGCAGCTTAGTGTCAGGGGCCCCCTACGAGCAGTACTTC,CASSLVSGAPYEQYF
TRBV10-3,-,-,TRBJ1-1,TGTGCCATCAGGGATAGACAGGTACCGAACACTGAAGCTTTCTTT,CAIRDRQVPNTEAFF